This record concerns one T cell receptor beta chain sequence. Antigen specificity is unknown. The data derive from a study of cytomegalovirus exposure and HLA in healthy donors. Regarding the study as a whole: In a later analysis, CMV-associated beta chains were mostly HLA-associated, it appeared. Most observed TCR sequences were rare, whereas some public TCRs were detected in many donors.

13 Jbeta primers and 60 Vbeta primers were used for the PCR. Some clones are missing from TCRdb's copy, which holds only in-frame ones; the method was immunoSEQ multiplex PCR. The repertoire holds roughly 200,000 clones, with about 80% as singletons. The clonotype was recovered from a woman aged 50 to 60 in good health and CMV-seronegative. The sequencing sample was made of PBMCs.

This CDR3 is CASSPLGQGAGETQYF. The CDR3, as DNA: TGTGCCAGCAGTCCCTTAGGACAGGGGGCCGGTGAGACCCAGTACTTC. This chain links TRBV27 with TRBJ2-5; 11 bases are shared with TRBD1. CDR1 is MNHEY and CDR2 is SMNVEV in the germline V gene (reference sequence). This CDR3 is built from 16 residues. J lost 5 bases, V lost 5 bases, and 10 bases had no gene match.